A single sample gave rise to the 19 T cell receptor beta chains below, sequenced in a study of blood T cells in healthy people across ages. Sample-barcoded 5' priming and a J-beta primer mix drove a second PCR of about 6 to 12 cycles. TCRdb reprocessed the 5' RACE reads with MiXCR, giving one entry per CDR3 protein. This sample has about 1,800,000 distinct CDR3 sequences, with roughly 28% found just once. The specimen was blood. Receptor source: a woman aged 25 to 39 in good health.

The sample holds a few counts of this clonotype. The CDR3 loop reads CASSLEQGANYGYTF. The DNA of the CDR3 is TGTGCCAGCAGCTTGGAACAGGGAGCTAACTATGGCTACACCTTC. The V call is TRBV5-5, the J call TRBJ1-2; possible D gene TRBD1, 6 bases. Germline V gene data show CDR1 as SGHKS and CDR2 as YYEKEE (reference sequence). V gave up 0 bases and J gave up 0 bases, with 9 bases separating them. The CDR3 consists of 15 residues. Based on the CDR3 plus reference TRBV5-5 and TRBJ1-2, the full variable domain is DAGVTQSPTHLIKTRGQQVTLRCSPISGHKSVSWYQQVLGQGPQFIFQYYEKEERGRGNFPDRFSARQFPNYSSELNVNALLLGDSALYLCASSLEQGANYGYTFGSGTRLTVV.

V usage is TRBV6-5 and J usage is TRBJ1-1, with D perhaps TRBD1 (5 bases). The CDR3 is 15 residues long. V was clipped by 3 bases and J by 4 bases, with 15 bases between them. Per the germline V gene, CDR1 is MNHEY and CDR2 is SVGAGI. The DNA of the CDR3 is TGTGCCAGCAGTTATAGGGGACGGAGGAGCACTGAAGCTTTCTTT. Amino acid sequence: CASSYRGRRSTEAFF.

This clonotype was observed a handful of times. This chain connects TRBV27 to TRBJ1-2; D is possibly TRBD1 (6 bases). V lost 4 bases, J lost 3 bases, and 12 bases lay in between. The CDR3 spans 14 residues. Germline CDR1 is MNHEY and CDR2 is SMNVEV (reference sequence). CDR3 bases: TGTGCCAGCAGTTCACAGGGTCCGGACTATGGCTACACCTTC. It specifies CASSSQGPDYGYTF.

A few counts support this clonotype. One base away lies a much larger clone, so this may be a sequencing read error. The rearrangement links TRBV20-1 to TRBJ1-2; 9 nucleotides line up with TRBD1. The germline V gene encodes CDR1 DFQATT and CDR2 SNEGSKA (reference sequence). This CDR3 is 13 amino acids long. CDR3 sequence (DNA): TGCAGTGCTAGGGGACAGGGTAACCATGGCTACACCTTC. Residues: CSARGQGNHGYTF.

This clonotype was recorded a few times. This chain uses TRBV12-5 with TRBJ2-6, with D unclear. Deletions cut 1 base from V and 6 bases from J, with 7 bases between. Germline lookup yields CDR1 LGHNT and CDR2 FRNRAP. This CDR3 contains 14 residues. This chain's CDR3 is CASGLGAQANVLTF. CDR3 sequence (DNA): TGTGCTAGTGGTTTGGGGGCCCAGGCCAACGTCCTGACTTTC.

This clonotype was counted at least ten times. This rearrangement joins TRBV20-1 to TRBJ2-7; 8 bases are shared with TRBD1. Germline assignment: CDR1 DFQATT and CDR2 SNEGSKA (reference sequence). The length of the CDR3 is 16 residues. V gave up 0 bases and J gave up 5 bases; unmatched junction bases: 12. In DNA form, the CDR3 reads TGCAGTGCTAGAGACCGAATTGCCGGGACAGGTGACGAGCAGTACTTC. This encodes CSARDRIAGTGDEQYF.

The V gene is TRBV20-1, the J gene TRBJ2-1; 7 bases line up with TRBD2. Germline V gene lookup returns CDR1 DFQATT and CDR2 SNEGSKA (reference sequence). Germline trimming cut 2 bases from V and 4 bases from J; bases unmatched to any gene: 5. The CDR3 extends over 14 amino acids. CDR3 sequence: CSARLPAGYNEQFF. CDR3 coding DNA: TGCAGTGCTAGACTTCCAGCGGGGTACAATGAGCAGTTCTTC.

The sample holds a few counts of this clonotype. The gene calls are TRBV15 and TRBJ1-2; maybe TRBD1 (6 bases). V was shortened by 3 bases and J by 8 bases, with 13 bases between the two germline ends. This CDR3 region has 13 residues. CDR1 is LNHNV, CDR2 YYDKDF, per germline (reference sequence). CDR3 loop: CATSRDRTDGYTF. The CDR3 DNA is TGTGCCACCAGCAGGGACCGGACAGACGGCTACACCTTC.

The gene calls are TRBV7-3 and TRBJ1-6; D is perhaps TRBD1 (6 bases). Germline V lookup: CDR1 SGHTA, CDR2 FQGTGA. This CDR3 has 14 residues. V was pared by 6 bases and J by 10 bases, with 16 bases between. The CDR3 DNA sequence: TGTGCCAGCAGTGACACCCCAGGGGTCTCACCCCTCCACTTT. This translates into CASSDTPGVSPLHF.

This clonotype appeared many times. This rearrangement joins TRBV20-1 to TRBJ1-2, with TRBD1 as a possible D gene (6 bases). Between the trimmed V and J ends, which lost 0 bases and 3 bases, there was a span of 8 bases. The CDR3 is 13 residues long. CDR1 DFQATT and CDR2 SNEGSKA come from the germline V gene (reference sequence). CDR3 in amino acids: CSAREGADYGYTF. CDR3 sequence (DNA): TGCAGTGCTAGAGAGGGGGCCGACTATGGCTACACCTTC.

This rearrangement joins TRBV12-3 or TRBV12-4 to TRBJ1-2; D possibly corresponds to TRBD1 (5 bases). This CDR3 spans 14 amino acids. V was cut by 2 bases and J by 3 bases, with 10 bases left in between. The DNA of the CDR3 is TGTGCCAGCAGTTTAAGGGAGGGGCACTATGGCTACACCTTC. It yields the protein CASSLREGHYGYTF.

Many counts were recorded for this clonotype. This rearrangement joins TRBV29-1 to TRBJ2-7, with 12 nucleotides matching TRBD1. Germline assignment: CDR1 SQVTM and CDR2 ANQGSEA. The CDR3 covers 13 residues. The junction had 2 bases not matched to a gene; V was cut back by 3 bases and J by 5 bases. CDR3 sequence (DNA): TGCAGCGTTGAGGGGACAGGGGGCCACGAGCAGTACTTC. Translated, it gives CSVEGTGGHEQYF.

This clonotype has only a few counts. The chain recombines TRBV5-1 with TRBJ1-6, with D possibly matching TRBD1 (5 bases). The germline V gene encodes CDR1 SGHRS and CDR2 YFSETQ. This CDR3 contains 16 residues. V was trimmed by 4 bases and J by 7 bases, leaving 18 bases between them. CDR3 coding DNA: TGCGCCAGCAGCCCTCGGGGCCCTTCAGACAATTCACCCCTCCACTTT. It specifies CASSPRGPSDNSPLHF.

This clonotype was counted a few times. J is TRBJ2-7 and V is TRBV6-2 or TRBV6-3; D call uncertain. This CDR3 is 14 amino acids long. Germline V CDR1 and CDR2: MNHEY, SVGEGT. Between the trimmed V and J ends, which lost 6 bases and 2 bases, there was a span of 14 bases. The CDR3 DNA sequence: TGTGCCAGCAGCCCGACACCGGACGCCTACGAGCAGTACTTC. Amino acids: CASSPTPDAYEQYF.

The rearrangement uses TRBV4-1 and TRBJ2-1, with 9 bases fitting TRBD2. This CDR3 region has 16 residues. With 3 bases clipped from V and 6 bases from J, the junction kept 9 bases outside the gene matches. Germline assignment: CDR1 MGHRA and CDR2 YSYEKL. As DNA, the CDR3 is TGCGCCAGCAGCCATGCCGGGACTAGCTTAACCAATGAGCAGTTCTTC. Translated, it gives CASSHAGTSLTNEQFF.

The chain joins TRBV27 to TRBJ2-5; possible D gene TRBD2, 5 bases. V was pared by 5 bases and J by 4 bases, with 20 bases between. The CDR3 spans 16 residues. Germline assignment: CDR1 MNHEY and CDR2 SMNVEV (reference sequence). The CDR3 DNA reads as TGTGCCAGCAGTGAGACCGTGTCGAGGGTACGAGAGACCCAGTACTTC. Its translation: CASSETVSRVRETQYF.

For this clonotype: A much larger clone is a single base away; this may be a read error. The chain has TRBV4-1 and TRBJ2-1; D perhaps matches TRBD1 (7 bases). CDR3 length: 15 residues. V shed 2 bases and J shed 9 bases, with 17 bases lying between them. The V gene's germline CDR1 is MGHRA and CDR2 YSYEKL. Here the CDR3 DNA reads TGCGCCAGCAGCCAACGAGACAGGGAGGCCCGTGAGCAGTTCTTC. It translates to CASSQRDREAREQFF.

This clonotype was seen a handful of times. This chain links TRBV10-3 with TRBJ1-2, with D maybe TRBD1 (6 bases). V was trimmed by 0 bases and J by 6 bases, leaving 11 bases between them. The germline CDR1 and CDR2 sequences are ENHRY and SYGVKD. This CDR3 is built from 14 residues. This chain's CDR3 is CAISESTGGDGYTF. CDR3 DNA sequence: TGTGCCATCAGTGAGTCGACGGGGGGCGATGGCTACACCTTC.

V usage is TRBV6-2 or TRBV6-3 and J usage is TRBJ2-1, with D maybe TRBD2 (5 bases). Trimming removed 4 bases from V and 10 bases from J, with 20 bases in between. The CDR3 extends over 15 amino acids. Looked up from germline, CDR1 is MNHEY and CDR2 is SVGEGT. The DNA of the CDR3 is TGTGCCAGCAGTTTCACGGCGGAGGCTGTGGACGAGCAGTTCTTC. It specifies CASSFTAEAVDEQFF.